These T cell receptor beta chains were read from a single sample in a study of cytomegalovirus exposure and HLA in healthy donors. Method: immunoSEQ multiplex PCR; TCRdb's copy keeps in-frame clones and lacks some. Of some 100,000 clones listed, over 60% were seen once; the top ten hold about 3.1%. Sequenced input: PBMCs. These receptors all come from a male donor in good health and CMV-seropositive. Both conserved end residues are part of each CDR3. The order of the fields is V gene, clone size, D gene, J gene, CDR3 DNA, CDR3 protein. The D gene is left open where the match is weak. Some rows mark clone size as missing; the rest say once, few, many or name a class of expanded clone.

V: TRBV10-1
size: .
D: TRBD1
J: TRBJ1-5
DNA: TGCGCCAGCAGTGAGAGTAGGCAGGGGGTCTATCAGCCCCAGCATTTT
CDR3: CASSESRQGVYQPQHF

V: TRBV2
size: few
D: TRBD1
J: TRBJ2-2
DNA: TGTGCCAGCAGAAAAGGGACAGGGCACACCGGGGAGCTGTTTTTT
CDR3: CASRKGTGHTGELFF

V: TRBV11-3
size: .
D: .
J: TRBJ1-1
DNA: TGTGCCAGCAGCTTACAGGGAGGGACTGAAGCTTTCTTT
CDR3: CASSLQGGTEAFF

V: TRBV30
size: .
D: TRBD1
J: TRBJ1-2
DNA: TGTGCCTGGAGTTTTAACAGGGGCGGCTATGGCTACACCTTC
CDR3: CAWSFNRGGYGYTF

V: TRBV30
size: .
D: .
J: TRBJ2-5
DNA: TGTGCCTCACGAACGGGACTGCGGGTGGAGACCCAGTACTTC
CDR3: CASRTGLRVETQYF

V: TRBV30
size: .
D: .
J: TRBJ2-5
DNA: TGTGCCTGGAGTTCAGGGGCCCGGGAGACCCAGTACTTC
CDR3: CAWSSGARETQYF

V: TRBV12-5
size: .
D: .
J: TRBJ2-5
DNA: TGTGCTAGTGGTTTGGCCAACAGGGAGGGTTTAGAGACCCAGTACTTC
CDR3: CASGLANREGLETQYF

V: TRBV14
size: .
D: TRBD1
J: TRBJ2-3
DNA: TGTGCCAGCAGCTTCCGACAGGGGGCAGATACGCAGTATTTT
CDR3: CASSFRQGADTQYF

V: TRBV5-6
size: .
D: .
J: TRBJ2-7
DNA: TGTGCCAGCAGCCCTCTTCTTGCCTACGAGCAGTACTTC
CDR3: CASSPLLAYEQYF

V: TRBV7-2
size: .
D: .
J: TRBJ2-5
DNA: TGTGCCAGCAGCCTCAACTGGGGGCCAGAGACCCAGTACTTC
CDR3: CASSLNWGPETQYF

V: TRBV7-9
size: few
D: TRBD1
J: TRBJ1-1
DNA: TGTGCCAGCGCCCGGCGGACAGGACGGAACACTGAAGCTTTCTTT
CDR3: CASARRTGRNTEAFF

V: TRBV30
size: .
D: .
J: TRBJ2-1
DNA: TGTGCCTGGAGTGGGGGCAGAAGCTCCTACAATGAGCAGTTCTTC
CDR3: CAWSGGRSSYNEQFF

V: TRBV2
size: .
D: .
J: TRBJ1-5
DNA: TGTGCCAGCAGTGGGCAGGGAGGCCCAGGTAGCAATCAGCCCCAGCATTTT
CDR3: CASSGQGGPGSNQPQHF

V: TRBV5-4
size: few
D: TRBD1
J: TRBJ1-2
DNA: TGTGCCAGCAGCCTGGAGGCAGGGGGAAGTGGCTACACCTTC
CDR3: CASSLEAGGSGYTF

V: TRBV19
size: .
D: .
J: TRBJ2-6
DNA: TGTGCCAGTAGTGCACCCCAGGGTCTCGGTTCTGGGGCCAACGTCCTGACTTTC
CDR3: CASSAPQGLGSGANVLTF

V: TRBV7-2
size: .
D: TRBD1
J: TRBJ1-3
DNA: TGTGCCAGCAGCTTAGGACAGGGGAGCTCTGGAAACACCATATATTTT
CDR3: CASSLGQGSSGNTIYF

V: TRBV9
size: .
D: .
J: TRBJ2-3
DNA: TGTGCCAGCAGCGTAGTTGGGGGGGGGCCTACAGATACGCAGTATTTT
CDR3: CASSVVGGGPTDTQYF

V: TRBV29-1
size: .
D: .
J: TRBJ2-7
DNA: TGCAGCGTTGTGCCGGGATTGAGCTCCTACGAGCAGTACTTC
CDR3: CSVVPGLSSYEQYF

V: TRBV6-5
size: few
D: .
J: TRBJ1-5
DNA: TGTGCCAGCAGTTACGTGGCAGGGAATGCGCCCCAGCATTTT
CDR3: CASSYVAGNAPQHF

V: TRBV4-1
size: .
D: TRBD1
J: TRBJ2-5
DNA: TGCGCCAGCAGCCTAACCTTCCGGGACAGGGGGCGGTGGACCCAGTACTTC
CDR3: CASSLTFRDRGRWTQYF

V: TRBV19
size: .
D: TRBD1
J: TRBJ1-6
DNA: TGTGCCAGTAGTTCCCGGCCAGGGGGGTCACCCCTCCACTTT
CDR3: CASSSRPGGSPLHF

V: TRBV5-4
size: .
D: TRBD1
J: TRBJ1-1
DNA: TGTGCCAGCAGCCCGGGACAGGGTCCGCACACTGAAGCTTTCTTT
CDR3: CASSPGQGPHTEAFF

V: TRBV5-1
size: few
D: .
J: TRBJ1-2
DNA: TGCGCCAGCAGCTTAGGAGGAGATAACGGCTACACCTTC
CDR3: CASSLGGDNGYTF